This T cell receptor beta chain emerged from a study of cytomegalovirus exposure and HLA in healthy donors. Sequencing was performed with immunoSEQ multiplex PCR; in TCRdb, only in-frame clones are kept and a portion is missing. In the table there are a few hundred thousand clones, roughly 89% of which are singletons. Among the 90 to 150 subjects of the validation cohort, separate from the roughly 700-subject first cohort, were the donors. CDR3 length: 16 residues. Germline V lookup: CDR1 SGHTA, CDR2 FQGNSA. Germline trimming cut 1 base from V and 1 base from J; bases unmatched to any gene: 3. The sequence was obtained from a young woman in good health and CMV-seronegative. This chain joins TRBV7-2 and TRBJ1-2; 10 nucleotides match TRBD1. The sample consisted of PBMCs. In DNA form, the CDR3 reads TGTGCCAGCAGCTTAGTTGGGACAGGGGTTAACTATGGCTACACCTTC. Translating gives CASSLVGTGVNYGYTF.